This passage covers 27 T cell receptor beta chains from one sample sequenced in a study of blood T cell repertoires in COVID-19. Clones were read by immunoSEQ multiplex PCR, and TCRdb kept only the in-frame ones, dropping some. The table shows approximately 400,000 clones, with around nine tenths occurring only once. The sequenced material came from PBMCs or T cells enriched from blood (not recorded which). Receptors originate from a woman younger than 30 who had recovered from COVID-19.

The genes are TRBV11-3 and TRBJ2-3; D possibly corresponds to TRBD2 (6 bases). Germline assignment: CDR1 SGHNT and CDR2 YENEEA. V was clipped by 3 bases and J by 5 bases, with 18 bases between them. The CDR3 loop spans 16 amino acids. In DNA form, the CDR3 reads TGTGCCAGCAGCTTTGGAGGAGGGTTCAAGGGAGATACGCAGTATTTT. Protein product: CASSFGGGFKGDTQYF.

V is TRBV10-3 and J is TRBJ2-3; 9 nucleotides agree with TRBD1. The CDR3 runs to 14 residues. V was clipped by 10 bases and J by 4 bases; unmatched bases: 9. CDR1 is ENHRY, CDR2 SYGVKD, per germline. The CDR3 here is CATRDRDFADTQYF. In DNA form, the CDR3 reads TGTGCCACCCGGGACAGGGATTTCGCAGATACGCAGTATTTT.

This clone turned up a few times. At one of its ends the junction is not consistent with the germline gene, which may arise from a read error. This chain links TRBV7-7 with TRBJ2-5, with a possible D match to TRBD2 (5 bases). CDR1 and CDR2 (germline): SSHAT, FNYEAQ (reference sequence). The CDR3 runs 15 residues. The CDR3 sequence: CASSLGVSSQETQYF. The DNA of the CDR3 is TGTGCTAGCAGCCTCGGGGTCTCGTCCCAAGAGACCCAGTACTTC.

The chain uses TRBV6-4 and TRBJ1-2; a weak D match, TRBD1 (5 bases). The germline V gene encodes CDR1 MRHNA and CDR2 SNTAGT. Trimming removed 5 bases at V and 4 bases at J, with 20 bases between. The length of the CDR3 is 16 residues. CDR3 DNA: TGTGCCAGCAGTCCCGTAAGCCCCAGGGAATTCTATGGCTACACCTTC. Its protein is CASSPVSPREFYGYTF.

The chain couples TRBV18 to TRBJ2-3; the match to TRBD2 covers 14 bases. V trimming: 5 bases; J trimming: 5 bases; junction bases outside the gene matches: 3. Germline CDR1 reads KGHSH; CDR2 reads LQKENI. CDR3 size: 15 residues. CDR3 region: CASSKGLAGVDTQYF. The CDR3 DNA sequence: TGTGCCAGCTCAAAGGGACTAGCGGGGGTAGATACGCAGTATTTT.

This clone was picked up a small number of times. The chain combines TRBV21-1 with TRBJ1-2; no check of the table's D call, TRBD1, against the DNA was made. TRBV21-1 is a known pseudogene. This CDR3 contains 17 residues. The CDR3 region is CASSKVRGQESNYGYTF. CDR3 coding DNA: TGTGCCAGCAGCAAAGTCCGGGGACAGGAGTCTAACTATGGCTACACCTTC.

The chain joins TRBV2 to TRBJ1-2, with 7 bases fitting TRBD1. Unmatched junction bases numbered 3, after V lost 6 bases and J lost 5 bases. The CDR3 is 12 residues long. The germline V gene has CDR1 SNHLY and CDR2 FYNNEI. The CDR3 spells CASRRDSYGYTF. CDR3 in DNA: TGTGCCAGCAGGAGGGACAGTTATGGCTACACCTTC.

The chain has TRBV6-4 and TRBJ1-6, with D possibly TRBD1 on 5 matching bases. V dropped 7 bases and J dropped 8 bases, with 18 bases sitting between them. Germline V gene lookup returns CDR1 MRHNA and CDR2 SNTAGT. The CDR3 contains 15 residues. In DNA form, the CDR3 reads TGTGCCAGCACGAGGAGGGGCCGCATGGATTCACCCCTCCACTTT. Protein sequence: CASTRRGRMDSPLHF.

The J gene is TRBJ1-2, the V gene TRBV27, with 12 bases lining up with TRBD1. The CDR3 is 14 residues long. Germline V gene lookup returns CDR1 MNHEY and CDR2 SMNVEV (reference sequence). The V and J ends lost 4 bases and 7 bases, in that order; junction bases with no gene match: 4. The CDR3, as DNA: TGTGCCAGCAGTTCCGGGACAGGGGGCTTTGGCTACACCTTC. It specifies CASSSGTGGFGYTF.

CDR3 amino acids: CASSYSLLGTDTQYF. In nucleotides, the CDR3 is TGTGCCAGCAGTTACTCTCTCCTCGGGACAGATACGCAGTATTTT. The chain employs TRBV6-2 or TRBV6-3 and TRBJ2-3; D gene unclear. Deletions cut 0 bases from V and 3 bases from J, with 10 bases between. CDR1 and CDR2 from the germline V gene are MNHEY and SVGEGT. CDR3 length: 15 amino acids.

The rearrangement joins TRBV5-4 to TRBJ2-3; 8 nucleotides match TRBD1. CDR1 is SGHNT and CDR2 is YYREEE in the germline V gene (reference sequence). With 4 bases clipped from V and 3 bases from J, the junction kept 7 bases outside the gene matches. The CDR3 covers 15 residues. This CDR3 reads CASSPRTGNTDTQYF. The CDR3 DNA reads as TGTGCCAGCAGCCCACGGACAGGGAATACAGATACGCAGTATTTT.

J is TRBJ1-1 and V is TRBV7-2, with TRBD1 identical over 8 bases. Germline loops: CDR1 SGHTA, CDR2 FQGNSA. CDR3 size: 14 residues. Trimming at V came to 5 bases and at J to 1 base, leaving 3 bases not matched to a gene. The CDR3 loop is CASSPGQENTEAFF. CDR3 nucleotide sequence: TGTGCCAGCAGCCCGGGACAGGAGAACACTGAAGCTTTCTTT.

The genes are TRBV4-1 and TRBJ2-7, with 8 bases fitting TRBD1. Trimming cost V 4 bases and J 1 base; bases outside gene matches: 9. CDR1 MGHRA and CDR2 YSYEKL come from the germline V gene. The CDR3 runs 16 residues. The CDR3 here is CASSRPSGTGSYEQYF. As DNA, the CDR3 is TGCGCCAGCAGCCGTCCTTCCGGGACAGGTTCCTACGAGCAGTACTTC.

The gene calls are TRBV18 and TRBJ2-4; possible D gene TRBD1, 5 bases. Between the trimmed V and J ends, which lost 5 bases and 0 bases, there was a span of 14 bases. Germline loops: CDR1 KGHSH, CDR2 LQKENI. This CDR3 has 16 residues. The CDR3 DNA follows: TGTGCCAGCTCAAATACAGGCCAACTAGCCAAAAACATTCAGTACTTC. Its protein is CASSNTGQLAKNIQYF.

The chain employs TRBV30 and TRBJ2-7; 9 bases agree with TRBD2. Germline loops: CDR1 GTSNPN, CDR2 SVGIG (reference sequence). The CDR3 totals 17 residues. V was clipped by 0 bases and J by 6 bases; unmatched bases: 15. CDR3: CAWSVSRYALAGGEQYF. CDR3 DNA sequence: TGTGCCTGGAGTGTAAGTCGGTATGCACTAGCGGGCGGCGAGCAGTACTTC.

The chain employs TRBV18 and TRBJ1-6, with 8 bases fitting TRBD1. The CDR3 loop spans 18 amino acids. With 3 bases clipped from V and 0 bases from J, the junction kept 7 bases outside the gene matches. CDR1 and CDR2 (germline): KGHSH, LQKENI. In DNA form, the CDR3 reads TGTGCCAGCTCACCGGGACAGGCCCGTAGCTCCTATAATTCACCCCTCCACTTT. Protein sequence: CASSPGQARSSYNSPLHF.

CDR3 DNA: TGTGCCAGCACCTTAGGGAGGGATGCCGGGGAGCTGTTTTTT. Its translation is CASTLGRDAGELFF. V and J are TRBV5-4 and TRBJ2-2; 7 nucleotides agree with TRBD2. This CDR3 contains 14 residues. The V gene's germline CDR1 is SGHNT and CDR2 YYREEE (reference sequence). Trimming removed 6 bases from V and 6 bases from J; junction bases left unmatched: 8.

The chain is built from TRBV15 and TRBJ1-4; the match to TRBD1 covers 7 bases. CDR3 length: 16 amino acids. After removal of 0 bases from V and 10 bases from J, the junction contained 11 bases not matched to a gene. Germline CDR1 and CDR2: LNHNV and YYDKDF (reference sequence). CDR3 loop: CATSRDGKGAFGKLFF. CDR3 bases: TGTGCCACCAGCAGAGATGGAAAGGGGGCGTTTGGAAAACTGTTTTTT.

The genes are TRBV29-1 and TRBJ2-1; 8 nucleotides line up with TRBD2. Germline V gives CDR1 SQVTM, CDR2 ANQGSEA. The J segment lost 0 bases and the V segment lost 1 base, leaving 8 bases of the junction unmatched. This CDR3 is built from 17 residues. CDR3 nucleotide sequence: TGCAGCGTTGAAGGGTTAGCGGGGCAGAGCTCCTACAATGAGCAGTTCTTC. This sequence encodes CSVEGLAGQSSYNEQFF.

The chain joins TRBV27 to TRBJ1-2; a possible D gene is TRBD1 (6 bases). The CDR3 extends over 14 amino acids. Per the germline V gene, CDR1 is MNHEY and CDR2 is SMNVEV (reference sequence). V was cut by 2 bases and J by 5 bases, with 12 bases left in between. The CDR3 nucleotides are TGTGCCAGCAGTTTAAATCCGGACAGTTATGGCTACACCTTC. Translation: CASSLNPDSYGYTF.

This chain connects TRBV19 to TRBJ1-5; no clear D. Trimming stripped 3 bases from V and 1 base from J, with 7 bases between. Looked up from germline, CDR1 is LNHDA and CDR2 is SQIVND (reference sequence). The CDR3 covers 14 residues. CDR3 sequence (DNA): TGTGCCAGTAGTATTATAGCCAGCAATCAGCCCCAGCATTTT. It encodes CASSIIASNQPQHF. Looking up the rest from reference TRBV19 and TRBJ1-5 gives the full variable domain: DGGITQSPKYLFRKEGQNVTLSCEQNLNHDAMYWYRQDPGQGLRLIYYSQIVNDFQKGDIAEGYSVSREKKESFPLTVTSAQKNPTAFYLCASSIIASNQPQHFGDGTRLSIL.

The rearrangement links TRBV28 to TRBJ2-1; TRBD2 is a possible D gene (6 bases). CDR3 length: 14 residues. In germline, CDR1 is MDHEN, CDR2 SYDVKM. V was trimmed by 3 bases and J by 9 bases, leaving 15 bases between them. The CDR3 region has the DNA TGTGCCAGCAGTTTGCGGGGTCTATTCGGTGAGCAGTTCTTC. Its protein is CASSLRGLFGEQFF.

The chain uses TRBV19 and TRBJ2-1, with TRBD1 matching 9 bases. The CDR3 is 16 residues long. J gave up 3 bases and V 5 bases, and 8 bases lay outside the gene matches. Germline V gives CDR1 LNHDA, CDR2 SQIVND (reference sequence). The CDR3 nucleotides are TGTGCCAGTAGTCCAAGACGGGGACAGGGCTACAATGAGCAGTTCTTC. This translates into CASSPRRGQGYNEQFF.

This chain joins TRBV5-8 and TRBJ2-2, with 10 bases fitting TRBD1. Germline CDR1 and CDR2: SGHTS and YDEGEE. The CDR3 is made up of 16 amino acids. J gave up 5 bases and V 6 bases, and 10 bases lay outside the gene matches. The DNA for the CDR3 is TGTGCCAGCACCCGACGTGGGACAGGGGAGACCGGGGAGCTGTTTTTT. As protein: CASTRRGTGETGELFF.

The genes are TRBV5-1 and TRBJ1-5; TRBD1 aligns across 8 bases. CDR1 SGHRS and CDR2 YFSETQ come from the germline V gene. The V segment lost 3 bases and the J segment 3 bases; nucleotides outside the gene matches: 5. CDR3 length equals 15 residues. CDR3 nucleotide sequence: TGCGCCAGCAGCTACGGGACAGGAGACAATCAGCCCCAGCATTTT. Amino acid sequence: CASSYGTGDNQPQHF. Filled out from reference TRBV5-1 and TRBJ1-5, the complete variable domain reads KAGVTQTPRYLIKTRGQQVTLSCSPISGHRSVSWYQQTPGQGLQFLFEYFSETQRNKGNFPGRFSGRQFSNSRSEMNVSTLELGDSALYLCASSYGTGDNQPQHFGDGTRLSIL.

This rearrangement joins TRBV7-2 to TRBJ1-1; D may be TRBD1 (6 bases). Germline lookup yields CDR1 SGHTA and CDR2 FQGNSA. The CDR3 length is 14 residues. Trimming pared 5 bases from V and 7 bases from J, leaving 17 bases between. CDR3 DNA sequence: TGTGCCAGCAGCCAAGGACAGATGACGGGTGAAGCTTTCTTT. Its translation: CASSQGQMTGEAFF. The whole variable domain, filled in from reference TRBV7-2 and TRBJ1-1, reads GAGVSQSPSNKVTEKGKDVELRCDPISGHTALYWYRQSLGQGLEFLIYFQGNSAPDKSGLPSDRFSAERTGGSVSTLTIQRTQQEDSAVYLCASSQGQMTGEAFFGQGTRLTVV.

The V and J genes are TRBV6-1 and TRBJ2-1; 8 bases fit TRBD2. The germline V gene encodes CDR1 MNHNS and CDR2 SASEGT. J was trimmed by 5 bases and V by 3 bases; bases with no gene match: 9. The CDR3 covers 16 residues. CDR3 bases: TGTGCCAGCAGTGATGCTTGGCGGGGGGCCGACAATGAGCAGTTCTTC. Its translation: CASSDAWRGADNEQFF.